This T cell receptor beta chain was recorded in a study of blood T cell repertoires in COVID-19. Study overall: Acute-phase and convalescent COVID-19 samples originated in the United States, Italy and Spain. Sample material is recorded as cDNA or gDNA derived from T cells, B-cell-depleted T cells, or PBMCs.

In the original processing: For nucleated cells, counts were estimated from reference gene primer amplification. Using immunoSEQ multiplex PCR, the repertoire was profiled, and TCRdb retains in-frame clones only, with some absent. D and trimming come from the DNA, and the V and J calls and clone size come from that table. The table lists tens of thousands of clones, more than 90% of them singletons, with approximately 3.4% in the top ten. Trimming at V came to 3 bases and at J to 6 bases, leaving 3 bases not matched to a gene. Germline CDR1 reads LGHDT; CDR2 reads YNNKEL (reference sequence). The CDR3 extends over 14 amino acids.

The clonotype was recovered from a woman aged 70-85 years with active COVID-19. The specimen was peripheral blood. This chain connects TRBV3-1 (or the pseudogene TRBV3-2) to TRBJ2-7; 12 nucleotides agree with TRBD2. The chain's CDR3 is CASSQTSGSLEQYF. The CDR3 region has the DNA TGTGCCAGCAGCCAGACTAGCGGGAGCCTCGAGCAGTACTTC.